The 5 T cell receptor beta chains reported below all come from one sample, sequenced in a study of identical twins. TCRdb redid the calling of the 5' RACE reads with MiXCR, one entry per CDR3 protein. The profile shows approximately 670,000 distinct CDR3 sequences, around 6.1% of them singletons. Sequenced sample: naive T cells sorted from blood. These receptors all stem from a man between 18 and 29 years old in good health.

This clonotype was observed many times. The chain has TRBV5-1 and TRBJ1-4; 7 positions match TRBD1. V lost 3 bases and J lost 3; bases outside the gene matches: 2. The CDR3 totals 14 residues. CDR1 is SGHRS, CDR2 YFSETQ, per germline. CDR3 region: CASSWGQPNEKLFF. The CDR3, as DNA: TGCGCCAGCAGCTGGGGACAGCCTAATGAAAAACTGTTTTTT.

There are many counts of this clonotype. The gene calls are TRBV27 and TRBJ1-1; D perhaps matches TRBD1 (5 bases). Germline loops: CDR1 MNHEY, CDR2 SMNVEV (reference sequence). The V end was cut by 5 bases, the J end by 2 bases, with 15 bases between. The CDR3 extends over 15 amino acids. The DNA for the CDR3 is TGTGCCAGCAGTCCTCCAGGGAACAGAAACACTGAAGCTTTCTTT. Protein product: CASSPPGNRNTEAFF.

The chain couples TRBV5-6 to TRBJ2-1; TRBD2 matches 9 bases. The CDR3 sequence is 14 residues long. The germline CDR1 and CDR2 sequences are SGHDT and YYEEEE. V dropped 5 bases and J dropped 3; count of bases not matched to a gene: 3. CDR3 coding DNA: TGTGCCAGCAGGGCGGGAGGGGGCTACAATGAGCAGTTCTTC. This codes for CASRAGGGYNEQFF.

This clonotype was observed many times. A read error may produce the germline difference seen at one junction end. The genes are TRBV7-2 and TRBJ2-3; 15 nucleotides agree with TRBD2. Germline V CDR1 and CDR2: SGHTA, FQGNSA. This CDR3 spans 16 amino acids. Here the CDR3 DNA reads TGTGCCAGCAGGTTAGGGACTAGCGGGAGGACAGATACGCAGTATTTT. As protein: CASRLGTSGRTDTQYF.

This clonotype was picked up a small number of times. The chain combines TRBV11-2 with TRBJ2-2; D unresolved. Germline CDR1 and CDR2: SGHAT and FQNNGV. There are 14 residues in the CDR3. Trimming left V 0 bases short and J 6 bases short, with 8 bases between. CDR3 region: CASSLDRWSGELFF. The CDR3 DNA reads as TGTGCCAGCAGCTTAGACAGGTGGTCCGGGGAGCTGTTTTTT.